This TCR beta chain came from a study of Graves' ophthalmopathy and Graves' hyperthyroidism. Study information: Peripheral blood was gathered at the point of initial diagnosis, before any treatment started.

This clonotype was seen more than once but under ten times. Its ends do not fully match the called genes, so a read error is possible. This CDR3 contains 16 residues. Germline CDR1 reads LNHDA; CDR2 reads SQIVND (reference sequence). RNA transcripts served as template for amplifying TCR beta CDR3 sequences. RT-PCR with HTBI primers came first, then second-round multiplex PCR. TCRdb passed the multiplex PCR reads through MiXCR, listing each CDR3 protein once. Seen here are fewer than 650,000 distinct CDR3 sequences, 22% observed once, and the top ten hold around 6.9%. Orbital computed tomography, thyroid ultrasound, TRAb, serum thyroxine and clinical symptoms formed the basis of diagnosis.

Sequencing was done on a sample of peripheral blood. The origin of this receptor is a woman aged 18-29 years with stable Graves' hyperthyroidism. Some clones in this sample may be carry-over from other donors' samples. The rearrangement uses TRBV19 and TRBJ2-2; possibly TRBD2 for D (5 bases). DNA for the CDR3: TGTGCCAGTAGGACCCTTTTTGGGAAGAACACCGGGGAGCCGTTTTTT. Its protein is CASRTLFGKNTGEPFF.